This note documents a single T cell receptor (beta chain) sequence. Its antigen is currently unknown. No donor was unhealthy or non-Caucasian. CDR1 and CDR2 from the germline V gene are SEHNR and FQNEAQ (reference sequence). With 4 bases clipped from V and 10 bases from J, the junction kept 9 bases outside the gene matches. The CDR3 covers 14 residues. Template switching added a universal primer site, and cDNA bore unique molecular identifiers. TCRdb re-called the 5' RACE reads through MiXCR, storing one row per CDR3 protein. Of 420,000 or so distinct CDR3 sequences in the sample, roughly 20% are singletons; the top ten hold about 12%. This specimen comes from a study of identical twins. Notes on the study in general: Where beta out-of-frame sequences were concerned, excess twin sharing was weaker. Models came in too low on out-of-frame TCR alpha sharing in monozygotic twins.

This sequence was found in a middle-aged man in good health. The sample consisted of naive T cells sorted from blood. The chain carries TRBV7-9 and TRBJ1-4; 7 positions match TRBD1. CDR3 sequence reads: CASSSLRQGGKLFF. Written as DNA, the CDR3 is TGTGCCAGCAGCTCCCTGAGGCAGGGGGGAAAACTGTTTTTT.